A selection of T cell receptor beta chains follows, all from one sample in a study of T cells in Graves' hyperthyroidism and ophthalmopathy. In TCRdb, the multiplex PCR reads were re-called with MiXCR into one record per CDR3 protein. The sample yields roughly 500,000 distinct CDR3 sequences, roughly a quarter seen once. Input material: blood. These receptors all come from a woman in her thirties with Graves' ophthalmopathy. The CDR3 runs from the conserved cysteine through the conserved F or W. A D gene is named only where the DNA matches it firmly. Expanded clones are given a class, and other clones once, few, many or no size at all.

CASSQGSFNQPQHF	TGTGCCAGCTCCCAGGGATCTTTCAATCAGCCCCAGCATTTT	NA	TRBV18	TRBJ1-5	few
CAITLPDQAETQYF	TGTGCCATCACCCTTCCCGATCAGGCGGAGACCCAGTACTTC	NA	TRBV12-3/TRBV12-4	TRBJ2-5	NA
CASSEYHASREEQYF	TGTGCCAGCAGTGAATATCACGCCTCCCGGGAAGAGCAGTACTTC	NA	TRBV25-1	TRBJ2-7	NA
CARRQGSSGANVLTF	TGTGCCAGAAGACAGGGGAGCTCTGGGGCCAACGTCCTGACTTTC	TRBD1	TRBV6-2/TRBV6-3	TRBJ2-6	many
CASSVGAGTQETQYF	TGTGCCAGCAGCGTAGGAGCGGGGACCCAAGAGACCCAGTACTTC	TRBD2	TRBV7-8	TRBJ2-5	NA
CATSRDRAQGDNQPQHF	TGTGCCACCAGCAGAGATAGGGCACAGGGCGACAATCAGCCCCAGCATTTT	NA	TRBV15	TRBJ1-5	many
CASNPTGPQETQYF	TGTGCCAGCAATCCGACAGGGCCCCAAGAGACCCAGTACTTC	TRBD1	TRBV6-1	TRBJ2-5	few
CAISGTVNQPQHF	TGTGCCATATCCGGGACAGTCAATCAGCCCCAGCATTTT	TRBD1	TRBV19	TRBJ1-5	many
CASSLMGVWTVAFF	TGTGCCAGCAGCTTAATGGGTGTGTGGACAGTAGCTTTCTTT	NA	TRBV7-2	TRBJ1-1	few
CASSSLLVSPEAFF	TGCGCCAGCAGCTCCCTCCTGGTCAGCCCAGAAGCTTTCTTT	NA	TRBV4-3	TRBJ1-1	many
CAGSRDRYEQYF	TGTGCCGGCAGCCGAGACAGATACGAGCAGTACTTC	NA	TRBV7-9	TRBJ2-7	NA
CASSEEGPPAYEQYF	TGTGCCAGCAGTGAAGAGGGACCGCCGGCCTACGAGCAGTACTTC	NA	TRBV6-1	TRBJ2-7	NA
CASSYPPTGHLNTEAFF	TGTGCCAGCAGTTACCCCCCGACAGGGCATCTGAACACTGAAGCTTTCTTT	TRBD1	TRBV6-5	TRBJ1-1	many
CAVGGGPEGGYTF	TGTGCCGTCGGTGGGGGGCCAGAGGGCGGCTACACCTTC	NA	TRBV6-2/TRBV6-3	TRBJ1-2	NA
CSAAGQEEAFF	TGCAGCGCCGCGGGACAGGAGGAAGCTTTCTTT	TRBD1	TRBV29-1	TRBJ1-1	many
CASTMPGTGAEEQYF	TGTGCCAGCACCATGCCCGGGACAGGGGCGGAAGAGCAGTACTTC	TRBD1	TRBV2	TRBJ2-7	many
CASSVYHLGGSGANVLTF	TGTGCCAGCAGCGTCTATCATCTCGGTGGCTCTGGGGCCAACGTCCTGACTTTC	NA	TRBV9	TRBJ2-6	many
CASSQQLFNQPQHF	TGTGCCAGCAGCCAGCAGTTATTCAATCAGCCCCAGCATTTT	NA	TRBV16	TRBJ1-5	many
CTSSRDRGSGTEAFF	TGTACCAGCAGTCGGGACAGGGGATCAGGCACTGAAGCTTTCTTT	TRBD1	TRBV12-3/TRBV12-4	TRBJ1-1	few
CASSTASGDGETQYF	TGTGCCAGTAGTACCGCGAGTGGGGACGGAGAGACCCAGTACTTC	NA	TRBV19	TRBJ2-5	many
CSVEGREQGDEQYF	TGCAGCGTTGAAGGCCGTGAACAGGGGGACGAGCAGTACTTC	TRBD1	TRBV29-1	TRBJ2-7	NA
CASSPVRTSYEQYF	TGCGCCAGCAGCCCCGTTAGGACCTCCTACGAGCAGTACTTC	NA	TRBV4-1	TRBJ2-7	NA
CASKTGDEYGYTF	TGTGCCAGCAAGACAGGGGATGAGTATGGCTACACCTTC	TRBD1	TRBV27	TRBJ1-2	many
CASSSRRSGQVHEQYF	TGTGCCAGCAGCTCTCGGAGATCGGGACAGGTACACGAGCAGTACTTC	TRBD1	TRBV7-9	TRBJ2-7	many
CSARDGKDYTNTGELFF	TGCAGTGCTAGAGATGGGAAGGACTATACGAACACCGGGGAGCTGTTTTTT	NA	TRBV20-1	TRBJ2-2	many
CASYPPVANTGELFF	TGTGCCAGCTATCCCCCCGTCGCGAACACCGGGGAGCTGTTTTTT	NA	TRBV12-3/TRBV12-4	TRBJ2-2	many
CASSFEGVPLAFF	TGTGCCAGCAGCTTCGAGGGGGTGCCTCTTGCTTTCTTT	NA	TRBV7-9	TRBJ1-1	many
CASRQQGSGELFF	TGTGCCAGCAGACAACAGGGGTCCGGGGAGCTGTTTTTT	TRBD1	TRBV6-2/TRBV6-3	TRBJ2-2	many
CASSSRDRGRYEQYF	TGTGCCAGCAGTTCCCGGGACAGGGGGAGGTACGAGCAGTACTTC	TRBD1	TRBV12-3/TRBV12-4	TRBJ2-7	many
CASSAPRGEDTEAFF	TGTGCCAGCAGTGCCCCTAGGGGGGAGGACACTGAAGCTTTCTTT	NA	TRBV28	TRBJ1-1	many
CASSRQSQDTEAFF	TGTGCCAGCAGCCGACAGTCGCAGGACACTGAAGCTTTCTTT	NA	TRBV12-3/TRBV12-4	TRBJ1-1	NA
CASSQEKAGGPYEQYF	TGTGCCAGCAGCCAAGAGAAAGCGGGGGGGCCCTACGAGCAGTACTTC	TRBD2	TRBV3-1	TRBJ2-7	NA